These 26 T cell receptor beta chains were sequenced from one sample in a study of blood T cell repertoires in COVID-19. Assay used: immunoSEQ multiplex PCR; TCRdb lists only in-frame clones, some missing. Of about 97,000 clones in the sample, about 90% were seen once. Sequenced: peripheral blood. These receptor sequences come from a man between 50 and 59 years old with active COVID-19.

This rearrangement joins TRBV19 to TRBJ2-3, with 14 nucleotides matching TRBD2. The ends lost 3 bases at V and 3 bases at J; junction bases unmatched: 5. Germline-derived CDR1 and CDR2 are LNHDA and SQIVND (reference sequence). This CDR3 comprises 17 residues. CDR3 protein: CASSILGLAGGTDTQYF. DNA for the CDR3: TGTGCCAGTAGTATCCTCGGACTAGCGGGGGGAACAGATACGCAGTATTTT.

This clone was detected only a few times. The V call is TRBV3-1 (or the pseudogene TRBV3-2), the J call TRBJ2-1, with D tentatively TRBD2 (5 bases). The CDR3 is made up of 15 amino acids. The V gene lost 10 bases and the J gene lost 0 bases, with 16 bases spanning the gap. CDR1 and CDR2 (germline): LGHDT, YNNKEL (reference sequence). CDR3 sequence (DNA): TGTGCCACCGCCGAGGGTCTCAGCTCCTACAATGAGCAGTTCTTC. Translating gives CATAEGLSSYNEQFF.

The chain joins TRBV13 to TRBJ2-5; 7 bases are a match to TRBD1. The ends lost 5 bases at V and 1 base at J; junction bases unmatched: 7. Per germline, CDR1 PRHDT and CDR2 FYEKMQ (reference sequence). CDR3 length: 15 amino acids. In DNA form, the CDR3 reads TGTGCCAGCAGCCCCCGGGACAGACCCCAAGAGACCCAGTACTTC. Translation: CASSPRDRPQETQYF.

This chain links TRBV2 with TRBJ2-3; TRBD2 is a possible D gene (5 bases). The CDR3 runs to 18 residues. CDR1 is SNHLY, CDR2 FYNNEI, per germline. V lost 2 bases and J 4 bases, leaving 22 bases between the germline ends. CDR3 sequence: CASSELGSQRGIADTQYF. The CDR3 nucleotides are TGTGCCAGCAGTGAACTGGGGAGCCAACGAGGGATCGCAGATACGCAGTATTTT.

The V call is TRBV7-6, the J call TRBJ2-7; maybe TRBD1 (6 bases). Trimming left V 1 base short and J 6 bases short, with 16 bases between. This CDR3 comprises 15 residues. From germline, CDR1 is SGHVS and CDR2 FNYEAQ. CDR3 in amino acids: CASSLGRDTDPEQYF. The CDR3 DNA reads TGTGCCAGCAGCTTAGGCCGGGACACAGACCCCGAGCAGTACTTC.

This chain uses TRBV14 with TRBJ2-7; weak D call: TRBD1 (6 bases). Trimming pared 2 bases from V and 2 bases from J, leaving 13 bases between. Looked up from germline, CDR1 is SGHDN and CDR2 is FVKESK. The CDR3 covers 15 residues. CDR3 nucleotide sequence: TGTGCCAGCAGCCAAACAGGGATACGCACCTACGAGCAGTACTTC. This encodes CASSQTGIRTYEQYF.

V usage is TRBV5-1 and J usage is TRBJ1-4; 9 bases are a match to TRBD1. Germline assignment: CDR1 SGHRS and CDR2 YFSETQ. The ends lost 1 base at V and 0 bases at J; junction bases unmatched: 16. The CDR3 is made up of 21 amino acids. The DNA of the CDR3 is TGCGCCAGCAGCTTGAAAGCGGACGACAGGGGGAGAGTTGCAACTAATGAAAAACTGTTTTTT. It translates to CASSLKADDRGRVATNEKLFF.

This chain links TRBV14 with TRBJ2-3; 9 bases fit TRBD2. CDR1 SGHDN and CDR2 FVKESK come from the germline V gene. The ends lost 4 bases at V and 0 bases at J; junction bases unmatched: 5. The CDR3 is 16 residues long. The CDR3 bases are TGTGCCAGCAGCCTGCTAGCGGGGCATAGCACAGATACGCAGTATTTT. It specifies CASSLLAGHSTDTQYF.

The chain has TRBV27 and TRBJ2-7; tentative D call: TRBD2 (6 bases). The germline gives CDR1 MNHEY, CDR2 SMNVEV (reference sequence). Trimming stripped 6 bases from V and 3 bases from J, with 15 bases between. The CDR3 extends over 14 amino acids. CDR3 sequence: CASSRRTTHYEQYF. In DNA, the CDR3 is TGTGCCAGCAGCCGACGGACTACCCACTACGAGCAGTACTTC.

The chain has TRBV7-2 and TRBJ1-2; TRBD1 is a possible D gene (6 bases). Deletions cut 2 bases from V and 0 bases from J, with 19 bases between. This CDR3 region has 18 residues. Germline V gives CDR1 SGHTA, CDR2 FQGNSA. Here the CDR3 DNA reads TGTGCCAGCAGCTTATCCCTTCAAAGACAGGAAGCTAACTATGGCTACACCTTC. Its protein is CASSLSLQRQEANYGYTF.

J is TRBJ2-1 and V is TRBV5-1; 13 nucleotides align to TRBD2. Germline CDR1 is SGHRS and CDR2 is YFSETQ. V was clipped by 4 bases and J by 9 bases; unmatched bases: 4. The length of the CDR3 is 14 residues. This chain's CDR3 is CASSPRTSGGEQFF. CDR3 DNA sequence: TGCGCCAGCAGCCCCCGGACTAGCGGGGGTGAGCAGTTCTTC.

This clone showed up just once. This chain joins TRBV24-1 and TRBJ2-3, with 8 nucleotides matching TRBD1. Germline V CDR1 and CDR2: KGHDR, SFDVKD. The CDR3 length is 17 residues. Trimming took 4 bases from V and 1 from J; bases not matched to a gene: 9. CDR3 sequence: CATSDRSGGMGTDTQYF. The CDR3 DNA sequence: TGTGCCACCAGTGACCGGTCAGGGGGCATGGGCACAGATACGCAGTATTTT.

The V gene is TRBV3-1 (or the pseudogene TRBV3-2), the J gene TRBJ2-3; the match to TRBD2 covers 12 bases. The junction had 3 bases not matched to a gene; V was cut back by 1 base and J by 7 bases. Germline V gene lookup returns CDR1 LGHDT and CDR2 YNNKEL (reference sequence). The CDR3 is made up of 15 amino acids. This CDR3 is CASSQASGGAYTQYF. DNA for the CDR3: TGTGCCAGCAGCCAAGCTAGCGGGGGGGCATATACGCAGTATTTT.

The chain combines TRBV7-9 with TRBJ1-2, with 8 bases fitting TRBD1. CDR1 is SEHNR, CDR2 FQNEAQ, per germline (reference sequence). The CDR3 is 15 residues long. J was trimmed by 1 base and V by 4 bases; bases with no gene match: 5. The CDR3 loop reads CASSSKTGDNYGYTF. CDR3 bases: TGTGCCAGCAGCTCGAAGACAGGGGATAACTATGGCTACACCTTC.

J is TRBJ1-1 and V is TRBV7-2; no clear D. Trimming removed 1 base from V and 2 bases from J, with 8 bases in between. Germline V gene data show CDR1 as SGHTA and CDR2 as FQGNSA. The CDR3 consists of 14 residues. The CDR3 DNA reads TGTGCCAGCAGCTTAGTATCCAGTAACACTGAAGCTTTCTTT. This codes for CASSLVSSNTEAFF.

This chain uses TRBV3-1 (or the pseudogene TRBV3-2) with TRBJ1-3, with D perhaps matching TRBD1 (5 bases). The CDR3 extends over 14 amino acids. The germline V and J ends were trimmed by 6 bases and 3 bases, with 12 bases remaining between them. From germline, CDR1 is LGHDT and CDR2 YNNKEL (reference sequence). This chain's CDR3 is CASRLGRGGNTIYF. The CDR3 DNA follows: TGTGCCAGCAGGCTGGGGCGGGGTGGAAACACCATATATTTT.

The rearrangement links TRBV7-8 to TRBJ1-2; D remains ambiguous. The CDR3 has 17 amino acids. V lost 1 base and J 8 bases, leaving 23 bases between the germline ends. Germline V lookup: CDR1 SGHVS, CDR2 FQNEAQ. The CDR3 protein is CASSLVRVAGPARGYTF. CDR3 bases: TGTGCCAGCAGCTTAGTGAGGGTCGCAGGCCCGGCGCGGGGCTACACCTTC.

This chain links TRBV11-2 with TRBJ1-1, with D possibly being TRBD1 (5 bases). The CDR3 consists of 15 residues. Per the germline V gene, CDR1 is SGHAT and CDR2 is FQNNGV. Between the trimmed V and J ends, which lost 5 bases and 6 bases, there was a span of 19 bases. The CDR3 sequence: CASSHTGQGGSEAFF. CDR3 DNA sequence: TGTGCCAGCAGCCATACCGGTCAGGGAGGTTCTGAAGCTTTCTTT.

The rearrangement joins TRBV4-3 to TRBJ2-7; D is unresolved. CDR3 length equals 13 residues. Per the germline V gene, CDR1 is LGHNA and CDR2 is YSLEER. Trimming shortened V by 1 base and J by 4 bases, and 8 bases separated the two germline ends. CDR3 DNA: TGCGCCAGCAGCCAAGGGTTCGGGTACGAGCAGTACTTC. Amino acids: CASSQGFGYEQYF.

This chain joins TRBV7-8 and TRBJ2-7; TRBD1 matches 9 bases. Germline V gene data show CDR1 as SGHVS and CDR2 as FQNEAQ. The J segment lost 7 bases and the V segment lost 6 bases, leaving 10 bases of the junction unmatched. The CDR3 runs to 14 residues. CDR3 in amino acids: CASRVGQGGREQYF. CDR3 in DNA: TGTGCCAGCAGGGTGGGACAGGGTGGGCGTGAGCAGTACTTC.

The rearrangement links TRBV24-1 to TRBJ2-2; D is unclear. The germline gives CDR1 KGHDR, CDR2 SFDVKD. V was pared by 5 bases and J by 3 bases, with 6 bases between. The CDR3 sequence is 13 residues long. The CDR3, as DNA: TGTGCCACCAGTGGTACATACACCGGGGAGCTGTTTTTT. This gives the protein CATSGTYTGELFF.

This sequence joins TRBV28 and TRBJ2-5, with 11 bases lining up with TRBD2. In germline, CDR1 is MDHEN, CDR2 SYDVKM. The CDR3 runs to 16 residues. Trimming cost V 5 bases and J 8 bases; bases outside gene matches: 13. CDR3 DNA: TGTGCCAGCAGTCGTAGACTAGCGGGGTCCGGGGAAACCCAGTACTTC. Translation: CASSRRLAGSGETQYF. The whole variable domain, filled in from reference TRBV28 and TRBJ2-5, reads DVKVTQSSRYLVKRTGEKVFLECVQDMDHENMFWYRQDPGLGLRLIYFSYDVKMKEKGDIPEGYSVSREKKERFSLILESASTNQTSMYLCASSRRLAGSGETQYFGPGTRLLVL.

J is TRBJ2-2 and V is TRBV5-1, with 8 bases lining up with TRBD2. This CDR3 contains 16 residues. J gave up 5 bases and V 0 bases, and 6 bases lay outside the gene matches. Per the germline V gene, CDR1 is SGHRS and CDR2 is YFSETQ. In DNA form, the CDR3 reads TGCGCCAGCAGCTTGGTCCCAGCGGGAGCTACCGGGGAGCTGTTTTTT. Protein: CASSLVPAGATGELFF.

The chain recombines TRBV10-2 with TRBJ2-1; TRBD2 matches at 7 bases. Trimming removed 4 bases from V and 9 bases from J; junction bases left unmatched: 9. Germline assignment: CDR1 WSHSY and CDR2 SAAADI. CDR3 size: 14 residues. CDR3 nucleotide sequence: TGCGCCAGCAGTGTTGGACTAGGTTTGGGTGAGCAGTTCTTC. Translating it yields CASSVGLGLGEQFF.

This clone appeared a single time. The chain is built from TRBV9 and TRBJ2-7; D possibly corresponds to TRBD2 (6 bases). V lost 3 bases and J lost 5, with 24 bases in between. This CDR3 contains 17 residues. Per the germline V gene, CDR1 is SGDLS and CDR2 is YYNGEE. The DNA of the CDR3 is TGTGCCAGCAGCGACCCTATGGGGCTAGCGAAAGGTGACGAGCAGTACTTC. Protein sequence: CASSDPMGLAKGDEQYF.

This chain connects TRBV3-1 (or the pseudogene TRBV3-2) to TRBJ1-6; D is perhaps TRBD1 (6 bases). Trimming took 4 bases from V and 12 from J, leaving 16 bases between them. Germline-derived CDR1 and CDR2 are LGHDT and YNNKEL (reference sequence). This CDR3 region has 14 residues. The chain's CDR3 is CASSPRAGEGPLHF. CDR3 in DNA: TGTGCCAGCAGCCCCCGTGCAGGGGAGGGACCCCTCCACTTT.